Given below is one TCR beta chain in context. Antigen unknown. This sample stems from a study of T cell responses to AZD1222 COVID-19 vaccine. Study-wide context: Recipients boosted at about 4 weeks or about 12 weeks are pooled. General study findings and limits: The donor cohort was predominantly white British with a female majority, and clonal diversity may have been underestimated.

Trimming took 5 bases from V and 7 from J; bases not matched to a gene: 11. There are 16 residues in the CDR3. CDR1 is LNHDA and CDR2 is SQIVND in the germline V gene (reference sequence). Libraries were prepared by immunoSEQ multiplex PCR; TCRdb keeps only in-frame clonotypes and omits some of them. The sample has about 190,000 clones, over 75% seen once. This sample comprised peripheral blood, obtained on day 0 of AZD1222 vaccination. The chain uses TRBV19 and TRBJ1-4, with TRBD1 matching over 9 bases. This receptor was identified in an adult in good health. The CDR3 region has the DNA TGTGCCAGTAGTCCGGGACAGGGCTTCATTGGTGAAAAACTGTTTTTT. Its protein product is CASSPGQGFIGEKLFF. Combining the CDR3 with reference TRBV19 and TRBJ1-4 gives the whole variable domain DGGITQSPKYLFRKEGQNVTLSCEQNLNHDAMYWYRQDPGQGLRLIYYSQIVNDFQKGDIAEGYSVSREKKESFPLTVTSAQKNPTAFYLCASSPGQGFIGEKLFFGSGTQLSVL.